The clone carrying this T cell receptor beta chain was seen ten or more times. The antigen is undetermined. Germline CDR1 is DFQATT and CDR2 is SNEGSKA (reference sequence). The V and J ends lost 0 bases and 3 bases, in that order; junction bases with no gene match: 9. The CDR3 sequence is 16 residues long. This record comes from a study of spatial heterogeneity in lung cancer. Findings and caveats of the study: Within tumors, counts of expanded alpha and beta TCRs tracked tumor mutation counts.

TCRdb itself ran the 5' RACE reads through MiXCR, one entry per CDR3 protein. The sample has more than 9,000 distinct CDR3 sequences; about 6% are singletons. Time point meaning: sample taken at primary tumor resection. Untreated early-stage non-small cell lung cancer patients, about 70 in total, were the donors. Without sorting, whole RNA was sequenced from tumor, nontumor lung or frozen PBMC. This TCR came from a male donor with early-stage non-small cell lung cancer. The input for sequencing was lung tumor tissue, taken at surgery. The chain couples TRBV20-1 to TRBJ2-3; 7 nucleotides agree with TRBD1. As DNA, the CDR3 is TGCAGTGCTAGAGATCCGCAGGGACAGATAACAGATACGCAGTATTTT. Protein product: CSARDPQGQITDTQYF.